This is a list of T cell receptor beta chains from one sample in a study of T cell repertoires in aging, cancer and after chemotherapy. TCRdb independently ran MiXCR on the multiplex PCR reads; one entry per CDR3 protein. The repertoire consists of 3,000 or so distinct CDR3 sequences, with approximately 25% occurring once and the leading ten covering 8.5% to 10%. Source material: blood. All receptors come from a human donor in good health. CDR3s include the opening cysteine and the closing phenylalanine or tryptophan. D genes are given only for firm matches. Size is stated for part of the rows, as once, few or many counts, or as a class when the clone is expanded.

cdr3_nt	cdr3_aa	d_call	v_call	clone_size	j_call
TGTGCCAGCAGTGGCCGGGGGTACCTGAACACTGAAGCTTTCTTT	CASSGRGYLNTEAFF	NA	TRBV28	NA	TRBJ1-1
TGCAGTGCTAGTCCCGCCCGGGGCAATCAGCCCCAGCATTTT	CSASPARGNQPQHF	NA	TRBV20-1	NA	TRBJ1-5
TGTGCCAGCAGTTTGGCCCGAAACACTGAAGCTTTCTTT	CASSLARNTEAFF	NA	TRBV28	NA	TRBJ1-1
TGTGCCAGCAGTTACTCGATGGGACGGATTCCCGAATCATCCTCTGGAAACACCATATATTTT	CASSYSMGRIPESSSGNTIYF	NA	TRBV6-2/TRBV6-3	few	TRBJ1-3
TGTGCCAGCAGCCTGGGCGGGCAGGGCGGTATAGAGCAGTACTTC	CASSLGGQGGIEQYF	NA	TRBV4-2	few	TRBJ2-7
TGTGCCAGCAGTGATGGTCGGACCAGGGTGTATGGCTACACCTTC	CASSDGRTRVYGYTF	NA	TRBV6-1	medium-sized	TRBJ1-2
TGCAGCGTTGACGTGGACAGGGGATTGAGTGTGAACACTGAAGCTTTCTTT	CSVDVDRGLSVNTEAFF	TRBD1	TRBV29-1	medium-sized	TRBJ1-1
TGTGCCAGCAGCAGGAGGACAGGGCTAGTTTTAGAGACCCAGTACTTC	CASSRRTGLVLETQYF	TRBD1	TRBV11-3	NA	TRBJ2-5
TGTGCCAGCAGCTCGAGCGGGACCAAAGAGACCCAGTACTTC	CASSSSGTKETQYF	TRBD2	TRBV7-9	few	TRBJ2-5
TGTGCCAGCAGCTTCCCCAACAGGGGGCGAGAGGGGGGGGGCTACACCTTC	CASSFPNRGREGGGYTF	TRBD1	TRBV11-3	NA	TRBJ1-2
TGTGCCAGCGTGAGATACACCGGGGAGCTGTTTTTT	CASVRYTGELFF	NA	TRBV7-9	NA	TRBJ2-2
TGCAGCGTTGGGACAGGGACAGGGAGTGGCTACACCTTC	CSVGTGTGSGYTF	TRBD1	TRBV29-1	large	TRBJ1-2
TGTGCCTGGAGAACTAAAGGGGGTATTGCTGGCTACACCTTC	CAWRTKGGIAGYTF	NA	TRBV30	medium-sized	TRBJ1-2
TGTGCCAGCAGCCTTTGGACAGGGGACTACGAGCAGTACTTC	CASSLWTGDYEQYF	TRBD1	TRBV6-5	large	TRBJ2-7
TGTGCCAGCAGCTTCGGGGGGAACTATGGCTACACCTTC	CASSFGGNYGYTF	NA	TRBV7-9	NA	TRBJ1-2
TGTGCCACCTCACAATGGGAGAGCTCCTATAATTCACCCCTCCACTTT	CATSQWESSYNSPLHF	NA	TRBV19	medium-sized	TRBJ1-6
TGTGCCAGCAGTTTAAGGGTTTTATTAGGTCGACAGGACCGCTACGAGCAGTACTTC	CASSLRVLLGRQDRYEQYF	NA	TRBV12-3/TRBV12-4	medium-sized	TRBJ2-7
TGTGCCTGGAGTCCCATGGGTGGGTACGGCGAGCAGTACTTC	CAWSPMGGYGEQYF	NA	TRBV30	medium-sized	TRBJ2-7
TGCGCCAGCAGCCGGGACACCGACTCAGGAAAACTGTTTTTT	CASSRDTDSGKLFF	NA	TRBV5-1	NA	TRBJ1-4
TGCAGTGCTCCTGGCCAGCCTGCAACTAATGAAAAACTGTTTTTT	CSAPGQPATNEKLFF	NA	TRBV20-1	NA	TRBJ1-4
TGTGCCAGCAGCAAAGCATCGGGGAACACTGAAGCTTTCTTT	CASSKASGNTEAFF	NA	TRBV11-2	NA	TRBJ1-1
TGTGCCTGGAGTACGGACCTCGAGGCCACTGAAGCTTTCTTT	CAWSTDLEATEAFF	NA	TRBV30	few	TRBJ1-1
TGTGCCAGCAGGGGGAATAAGGTCGGAGGCTACACCTTC	CASRGNKVGGYTF	NA	TRBV27	NA	TRBJ1-2
TGTGCCAGCAGCTTAGTCGCCCGCGCCGGGACAGGGGGCTTCGAGCAGTACTTC	CASSLVARAGTGGFEQYF	TRBD1	TRBV11-3	medium-sized	TRBJ2-7
TGTGCCAACGACCGGGGGGGTGAGCAGTTCTTC	CANDRGGEQFF	TRBD2	TRBV7-9	few	TRBJ2-1
TGTGCCTGGAGTGACAGGTTATGGGCCCAGTACTTC	CAWSDRLWAQYF	NA	TRBV30	medium-sized	TRBJ2-5
TGTGCCAGCAGTTCGGCAGGGGGCAGCCGGGTCGAGCAGTTCTTC	CASSSAGGSRVEQFF	TRBD1	TRBV28	NA	TRBJ2-1
TGCAGCGTTGGGGACAGCCTCTATGGCTACACCTTC	CSVGDSLYGYTF	TRBD1	TRBV29-1	large	TRBJ1-2
TGTGCCAGCAGTGAAGTGGGGGAGTATACATACGAGCAGTACTTC	CASSEVGEYTYEQYF	NA	TRBV6-1	NA	TRBJ2-7
TGTGCCTGGAGTGAACCGGGACAGGGGCTAATGAACACTGAAGCTTTCTTT	CAWSEPGQGLMNTEAFF	TRBD1	TRBV30	NA	TRBJ1-1
TGTGCCAGCAGTTCCCCGGCGAGCAATCAGCCCCAGCATTTT	CASSSPASNQPQHF	NA	TRBV6-6	few	TRBJ1-5
TGCAGTGCTAGGACCTCGGGACAGGGAAATAATGAGCAGTTCTTC	CSARTSGQGNNEQFF	TRBD1	TRBV20-1	once	TRBJ2-1
TGTGCCAGCAGCCGGTCTGGGGCCAACGTCCTGACTTTC	CASSRSGANVLTF	NA	TRBV12-3/TRBV12-4	medium-sized	TRBJ2-6
TGTGCCAGCAGTGAAGTGGGACAGGGGGCTAACGAGCAGTACTTC	CASSEVGQGANEQYF	TRBD1	TRBV6-1	few	TRBJ2-7
TGTGCCAGCAGCTCATCGATCCAGGCCAGGGATGACTATGGCTACACCTTC	CASSSSIQARDDYGYTF	NA	TRBV6-1	NA	TRBJ1-2
TGCGCCAGCAGCCGACGACAGGGGAACACTGAAGCTTTCTTT	CASSRRQGNTEAFF	TRBD1	TRBV5-1	NA	TRBJ1-1
TGTGCCAGCAGTTGGACCACCGGCACGGGTGAGCAGTTCTTC	CASSWTTGTGEQFF	NA	TRBV6-5	few	TRBJ2-1
TGTGCCAGCAGTCGTAGCGGGAGCAGGGCATACAATGAGCAGTTCTTC	CASSRSGSRAYNEQFF	TRBD2	TRBV6-5	large	TRBJ2-1
TGTGCCAGTAGTGTGGGACAGTACTATAATGAAAAACTGTTTTTT	CASSVGQYYNEKLFF	TRBD1	TRBV19	medium-sized	TRBJ1-4